This T cell receptor beta chain originates from a study of T-cell memory formation after mild COVID-19. Overall study: TCR clusters were largely donor specific.

Amplification by 5'RACE using constant-segment primers produced TCR alpha and TCR beta cDNA libraries that carried sample barcodes and UMIs. TCRdb reanalysed the 5' RACE reads using MiXCR and keeps one entry per CDR3 protein. In the table there are about 350,000 distinct CDR3 sequences, 20% to 25% of which are singletons. The CDR3 totals 14 residues. Germline CDR1 SGHKS, CDR2 YYEKEE (reference sequence). Deletions cut 1 base from V and 5 bases from J, with 13 bases between. In this sample, this clonotype turned up a few times. This rearrangement joins TRBV5-5 to TRBJ2-7, with D unclear. The sequenced sample was PBMCs or a T cell subset sorted from them (not recorded which). The receptor was isolated from a man aged 18 to 29 who had mild COVID-19 (a few samples of this study predate the infection). Cell type and time point are not known. The DNA for the CDR3 is TGTGCCAGCAGCTTGCGGTCTGAGGCCAACGAGCAGTACTTC. Its protein is CASSLRSEANEQYF.